This TCR beta chain was sequenced during a study of PD-1 blockade in classical Hodgkin lymphoma. Each patient experienced a relapse that followed autologous stem cell transplantation, and brentuximab vedotin exposure varied. Assay used: immunoSEQ multiplex PCR; TCRdb lists only in-frame clones, some missing. The sample consists of 60,000 to 65,000 clones, approximately 89% of them appearing once. Trimming cost V 2 bases and J 2 bases, with 10 bases left between them. This CDR3 is 14 amino acids long. CDR1 and CDR2 (germline): SGHRS, YFSETQ. The rearrangement uses TRBV5-1 and TRBJ1-2, with D possibly TRBD1 on 5 matching bases. The sequence came from a human donor with classical Hodgkin lymphoma. Sequenced here: peripheral blood mononuclear cells (PBMCs), sampled at baseline. Written as DNA, the CDR3 is TGCGCCAGCAGCTTTGACAGTAAAAACTATGGCTACACCTTC. Protein sequence: CASSFDSKNYGYTF.